This T cell receptor beta chain emerged from a study of blood T cell repertoires in COVID-19. TCRdb's copy holds only in-frame clones and misses some; the assay was immunoSEQ multiplex PCR. The table lists about 380,000 clones, around 90% of them singletons. The CDR3 sequence is 16 residues long. V lost 3 bases to trimming and J lost 0 bases; unmatched junction nucleotides: 9. Germline assignment: CDR1 DFQATT and CDR2 SNEGSKA (reference sequence). Sequencing was done on a sample of PBMCs or T cells enriched from blood (not recorded which). This chain joins TRBV20-1 and TRBJ2-3, with 7 bases aligning to TRBD1. This clonotype originated in a woman younger than 35 who had recovered from COVID-19. The CDR3 bases are TGCAGTGCTAGTAAAACAGGGGCGACAAGCACAGATACGCAGTATTTT. Its translation is CSASKTGATSTDTQYF.